The sequence of this TCR beta chain was determined in a study of T-cell reconstitution after alpha-beta-depleted transplantation in children. In its sample, this clonotype was seen many times. Unique molecular identifiers were incorporated when the TCRbeta library was constructed. MiXCR was run by TCRdb on the PCR reads, yielding one entry per CDR3 protein. The sample includes about 340,000 distinct CDR3 sequences, 10% seen only once; the top ten take around 2.4%. CDR1 is LGHNA, CDR2 YSLEER, per germline. The V and J ends lost 3 bases and 7 bases respectively, with 9 bases between them. The CDR3 extends over 13 amino acids.

The chain combines TRBV4-3 with TRBJ2-2; no clear D gene. Specimen: PBMCs from the stem cell graft donor, collected from the stem cell graft. The sequence was obtained from a human donor who donated a stem cell graft to a child with acute lymphoblastic leukemia. The CDR3 bases are TGCGCCAGCAGCCAGTCTCTCGGCGGGGAGCTGTTTTTT. Translating it yields CASSQSLGGELFF.